A single TCR beta chain is shown here with its context. As yet, its antigen is unknown. V lost 4 bases, J lost 4 bases, and 4 bases stayed unmatched. CDR3 size: 14 residues. From germline, CDR1 is MNHEY and CDR2 SVGEGT. This entry is derived from a study of T cell responses to AZD1222 COVID-19 vaccine. Study results and caveats: The reported proportion of spike-specific TCRs targeting unmutated variant regions was nearly half. Females made up more of the donors, who were largely white British, and clonal diversity may have come out too low.

The table came from immunoSEQ multiplex PCR; TCRdb's copy has only in-frame clones and leaves some out. Among about 140,000 clones listed, 80% to 95% were seen once. The sequence was collected from an adult who received the AZD1222 COVID-19 vaccine. Sequences were derived from peripheral blood, sampled 28 days after the second AZD1222 dose. The chain recombines TRBV6-2 or TRBV6-3 with TRBJ1-1; 9 bases map to TRBD1. The CDR3: CASSSDRGATEAFF. The CDR3 DNA reads as TGTGCCAGCAGTTCTGACAGGGGGGCCACTGAAGCTTTCTTT.